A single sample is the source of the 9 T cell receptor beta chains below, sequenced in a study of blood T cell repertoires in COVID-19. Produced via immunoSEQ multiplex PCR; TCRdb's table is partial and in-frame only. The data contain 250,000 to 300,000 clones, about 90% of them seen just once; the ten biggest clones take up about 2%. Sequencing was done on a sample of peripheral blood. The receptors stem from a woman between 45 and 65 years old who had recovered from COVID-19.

The CDR3 DNA is TGCGCCAGCAGCCAGATAACCGGGACAGGGAATGGCTACACCTTC. It translates to CASSQITGTGNGYTF. The chain is built from TRBV4-1 and TRBJ1-2, with 9 bases matching TRBD1. The CDR3 loop spans 15 amino acids. The J segment lost 6 bases and the V segment lost 3 bases, leaving 8 bases of the junction unmatched. Germline CDR1 and CDR2: MGHRA and YSYEKL.

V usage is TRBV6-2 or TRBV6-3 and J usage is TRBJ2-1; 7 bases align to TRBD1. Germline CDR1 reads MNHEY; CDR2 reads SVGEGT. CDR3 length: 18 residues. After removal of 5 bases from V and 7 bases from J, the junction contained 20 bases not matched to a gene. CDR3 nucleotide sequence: TGTGCCAGCAGTACCCGAGGAAAGCGGCAGGGGGTTAGGAATGAGCAGTTCTTC. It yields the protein CASSTRGKRQGVRNEQFF.

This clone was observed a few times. The CDR3 sequence is CASSPTGVQETQYF. DNA for the CDR3: TGTGCCAGCAGCCCGACAGGAGTGCAAGAGACCCAGTACTTC. The chain links TRBV2 to TRBJ2-5, with D maybe TRBD1 (6 bases). Germline loops: CDR1 SNHLY, CDR2 FYNNEI. CDR3 length: 14 residues. V lost 6 bases to trimming and J lost 2 bases, with 13 bases between them.

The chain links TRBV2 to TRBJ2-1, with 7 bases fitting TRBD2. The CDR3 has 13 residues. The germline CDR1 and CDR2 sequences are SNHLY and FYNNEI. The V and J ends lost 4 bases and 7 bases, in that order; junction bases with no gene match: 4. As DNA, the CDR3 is TGTGCCAGCAGTGGGGAGCGGGGAAATGAGCAGTTCTTC. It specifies CASSGERGNEQFF.

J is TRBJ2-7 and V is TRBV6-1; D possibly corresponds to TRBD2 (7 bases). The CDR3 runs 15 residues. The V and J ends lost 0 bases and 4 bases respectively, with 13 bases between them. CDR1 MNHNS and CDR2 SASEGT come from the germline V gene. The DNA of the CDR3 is TGTGCCAGCAGTGAAGCGCTAGGGGGGGGGTACGAGCAGTACTTC. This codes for CASSEALGGGYEQYF.

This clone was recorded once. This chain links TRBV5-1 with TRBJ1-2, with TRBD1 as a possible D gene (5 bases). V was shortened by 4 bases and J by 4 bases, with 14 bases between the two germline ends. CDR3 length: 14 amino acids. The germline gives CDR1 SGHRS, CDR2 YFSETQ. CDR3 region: CASSPRLGVYGYTF. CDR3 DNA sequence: TGCGCCAGCAGCCCGCGTCTAGGGGTCTATGGCTACACCTTC.

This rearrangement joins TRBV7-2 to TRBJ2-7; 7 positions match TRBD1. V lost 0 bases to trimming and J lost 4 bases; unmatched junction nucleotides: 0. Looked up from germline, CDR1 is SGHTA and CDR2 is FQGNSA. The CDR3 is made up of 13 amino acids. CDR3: CASSLARGYEQYF. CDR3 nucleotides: TGTGCCAGCAGCTTAGCCAGGGGGTACGAGCAGTACTTC.

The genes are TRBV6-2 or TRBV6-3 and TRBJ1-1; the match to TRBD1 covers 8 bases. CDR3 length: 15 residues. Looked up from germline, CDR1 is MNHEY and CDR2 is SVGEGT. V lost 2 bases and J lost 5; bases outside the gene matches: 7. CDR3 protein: CASSYPPDRATEAFF. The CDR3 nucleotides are TGTGCCAGCAGTTACCCCCCGGACAGGGCGACTGAAGCTTTCTTT.

DNA of the CDR3: TGCGCCAGCAGCTTCAGGGGATCTGATTCACCCCTCCACTTT. Protein product: CASSFRGSDSPLHF. J is TRBJ1-6 and V is TRBV5-1; the D gene is possibly TRBD1 (6 bases). The V end was cut by 2 bases, the J end by 8 bases, with 11 bases between. Germline CDR1 is SGHRS and CDR2 is YFSETQ. The CDR3 length is 14 residues.